Each of the 20 T cell receptor beta chains below was sequenced from the same sample in a study of shared clonotypes between healthy human individuals. Sequencing was performed with immunoSEQ multiplex PCR; in TCRdb, only in-frame clones are kept and a portion is missing. The sample has hundreds of thousands of clones, 90% to 96% seen once. The sample comprised naive CD4+ T cells sorted from blood. As for subset: CD45RA+ positively selected. Source of these receptors: a woman younger than 45 in good health.

The chain links TRBV6-1 to TRBJ1-4; tentatively, D is TRBD1 (5 bases). This CDR3 is built from 15 residues. CDR1 and CDR2 from the germline V gene are MNHNS and SASEGT. V dropped 4 bases and J dropped 3 bases, with 12 bases sitting between them. CDR3: CASSGQGGSNEKLFF. As DNA, the CDR3 is TGTGCCAGCAGTGGCCAGGGTGGGTCTAATGAAAAACTGTTTTTT.

V is TRBV9 and J is TRBJ2-1; tentatively, D is TRBD2 (5 bases). V was cut by 7 bases and J by 5 bases, with 28 bases left in between. Germline loops: CDR1 SGDLS, CDR2 YYNGEE. The CDR3 contains 18 residues. The CDR3 DNA sequence: TGTGCCAGCGGTCTCGGGTTGGATTTGAGGTTCGGGGACAATGAGCAGTTCTTC. It encodes CASGLGLDLRFGDNEQFF.

The chain combines TRBV7-2 with TRBJ1-6, with 9 positions matching TRBD1. J was trimmed by 8 bases and V by 2 bases; bases with no gene match: 4. This CDR3 region has 15 residues. Germline loops: CDR1 SGHTA, CDR2 FQGNSA. CDR3 DNA sequence: TGTGCCAGCAGCTTATTGCGGACAGGGGATTCACCCCTCCACTTT. Protein sequence: CASSLLRTGDSPLHF.

The rearrangement links TRBV5-1 to TRBJ1-5; possible D gene TRBD1, 6 bases. CDR1 SGHRS and CDR2 YFSETQ come from the germline V gene. CDR3 length: 15 residues. The V and J ends lost 4 bases and 4 bases respectively, with 15 bases between them. CDR3 sequence reads: CASSLGVGHNQPQHF. For the CDR3, the DNA is TGCGCCAGCAGCCTTGGGGTGGGACATAATCAGCCCCAGCATTTT.

The V gene is TRBV18, the J gene TRBJ2-7, with no clear D. CDR1 KGHSH and CDR2 LQKENI come from the germline V gene. V was cut by 0 bases and J by 0 bases, with 9 bases left in between. This CDR3 region has 15 residues. CDR3 amino acids: CASSPPASASYEQYF. In nucleotides, the CDR3 is TGTGCCAGCTCACCACCGGCCAGTGCCTCCTACGAGCAGTACTTC.

J is TRBJ1-3 and V is TRBV7-3; weak D call: TRBD1 (5 bases). The CDR3 covers 18 residues. Germline-derived CDR1 and CDR2 are SGHTA and FQGTGA. Trimming removed 2 bases from V and 0 bases from J, with 17 bases in between. In DNA, the CDR3 is TGTGCCAGCAGCTTAGGCGGGAGGGAAGACAGCTCTGGAAACACCATATATTTT. This translates into CASSLGGREDSSGNTIYF.

This chain links TRBV14 with TRBJ2-3, with D hard to call. The CDR3 is 17 residues long. The germline CDR1 and CDR2 sequences are SGHDN and FVKESK. Trimming removed 0 bases from V and 2 bases from J, with 15 bases in between. CDR3 sequence reads: CASSQEDVNWVTDTQYF. The CDR3 region has the DNA TGTGCCAGCAGCCAAGAGGATGTAAATTGGGTCACAGATACGCAGTATTTT.

CDR3 coding DNA: TGTGCCAGCAGTCTCGGACAGGGACCAGATACGCAGTATTTT. Protein product: CASSLGQGPDTQYF. This rearrangement joins TRBV28 to TRBJ2-3, with 8 positions matching TRBD1. Germline lookup yields CDR1 MDHEN and CDR2 SYDVKM. The CDR3 length is 14 residues. V gave up 5 bases and J gave up 4 bases; unmatched junction bases: 5.

The genes are TRBV2 and TRBJ1-1, with 7 bases matching TRBD1. The CDR3 is made up of 13 amino acids. CDR1 and CDR2 from the germline V gene are SNHLY and FYNNEI. The ends lost 9 bases at V and 2 bases at J; junction bases unmatched: 6. CDR3 in DNA: TGTGCCAGAATGGGACAGATAAACACTGAAGCTTTCTTT. Its translation is CARMGQINTEAFF.

This chain joins TRBV6-1 and TRBJ1-5; D is unclear. There are 13 residues in the CDR3. CDR1 and CDR2 (germline): MNHNS, SASEGT. Trimming shortened V by 1 base and J by 7 bases, and 8 bases separated the two germline ends. Written as DNA, the CDR3 is TGTGCCAGCAGTGAAGAAATTGGACAGCCCCAGCATTTT. Residues: CASSEEIGQPQHF.

V gene TRBV19 combines with J gene TRBJ2-1; D possibly corresponds to TRBD2 (6 bases). The CDR3 consists of 16 residues. From germline, CDR1 is LNHDA and CDR2 SQIVND (reference sequence). The germline V and J ends were trimmed by 5 bases and 4 bases, with 18 bases remaining between them. The CDR3, as DNA: TGTGCCAGTAGTGCCCTCGGGGCGGGGCGATACAATGAGCAGTTCTTC. Its translation is CASSALGAGRYNEQFF.

The V and J genes are TRBV6-1 and TRBJ2-5, with D possibly called TRBD1 or TRBD2 (5 bases each). The CDR3 extends over 14 amino acids. V gave up 5 bases and J gave up 5 bases, with 15 bases separating them. Per germline, CDR1 MNHNS and CDR2 SASEGT. The CDR3 DNA follows: TGTGCCAGCAGTCAGGGAGTAGGAACGGAGACCCAGTACTTC. Translation: CASSQGVGTETQYF.

Remarks on this clone: This CDR3 is also generated by other DNA sequences in the sample. V and J are TRBV18 and TRBJ2-5; D might be TRBD1 (6 bases). The germline V gene has CDR1 KGHSH and CDR2 LQKENI. The CDR3 covers 13 residues. V lost 6 bases and J 2 bases, leaving 10 bases between the germline ends. CDR3 sequence: CASSPGQQETQYF. As DNA, the CDR3 is TGTGCCAGCTCCCCAGGACAGCAAGAGACCCAGTACTTC.

The rearrangement joins TRBV2 to TRBJ2-7, with TRBD2 identical over 8 bases. The V gene end was trimmed by 5 bases and the J gene end by 0 bases; junction bases not matched to a gene: 3. This CDR3 is 14 amino acids long. Per the germline V gene, CDR1 is SNHLY and CDR2 is FYNNEI. CDR3 protein: CASSRLANSYEQYF. The CDR3 region has the DNA TGTGCCAGCAGTCGACTAGCGAACTCCTACGAGCAGTACTTC.

The CDR3 DNA follows: TGTGCCAGCAGTCCACAGGGGGCGAGGACTGAAGCTTTCTTT. The encoded protein is CASSPQGARTEAFF. The rearrangement uses TRBV28 and TRBJ1-1; 9 bases align to TRBD1. Looked up from germline, CDR1 is MDHEN and CDR2 is SYDVKM. This CDR3 comprises 14 residues. Trimming took 5 bases from V and 5 from J; bases not matched to a gene: 6.

A few counts support this clone. This sequence joins TRBV19 and TRBJ1-5, with D possibly TRBD1 on 5 matching bases. The V and J ends lost 3 bases and 1 base respectively, with 10 bases between them. CDR1 is LNHDA, CDR2 SQIVND, per germline (reference sequence). This CDR3 region has 15 residues. The chain's CDR3 is CASSIGTGSNQPQHF. In DNA form, the CDR3 reads TGTGCCAGTAGTATTGGGACCGGGAGCAATCAGCCCCAGCATTTT.

This chain links TRBV28 with TRBJ1-2; 9 bases align to TRBD1. J gave up 6 bases and V 6 bases, and 14 bases lay outside the gene matches. Germline V lookup: CDR1 MDHEN, CDR2 SYDVKM. This CDR3 is built from 16 residues. Here the CDR3 DNA reads TGTGCCAGCAGCCCACTCCCAGGACAGGGGTCGAATGGCTACACCTTC. Translated, it gives CASSPLPGQGSNGYTF.

This chain joins TRBV7-2 and TRBJ2-7; D unclear. The CDR3 is 12 residues long. Per germline, CDR1 SGHTA and CDR2 FQGNSA. The V and J ends lost 2 bases and 6 bases respectively, with 8 bases between them. CDR3 in DNA: TGTGCCAGCAGCTTATCCACCTCCGAGCAGTACTTC. Residues: CASSLSTSEQYF.

V gene TRBV28 combines with J gene TRBJ2-7, with 13 nucleotides matching TRBD2. Germline V CDR1 and CDR2: MDHEN, SYDVKM. This CDR3 is 14 amino acids long. After removal of 6 bases from V and 4 bases from J, the junction contained 3 bases not matched to a gene. Written as DNA, the CDR3 is TGTGCCAGCAGGACTAGCGGGAGGCCATACGAGCAGTACTTC. Amino acids: CASRTSGRPYEQYF.

This clone was detected only once. V and J are TRBV10-3 and TRBJ2-7; 9 bases agree with TRBD2. With V trimmed by 5 bases and J by 4 bases, 3 bases remained unmatched. Germline V gives CDR1 ENHRY, CDR2 SYGVKD. This CDR3 comprises 13 residues. As DNA, the CDR3 is TGTGCCATCAGTTTTAGCGGGAGTTACGAGCAGTACTTC. Translation gives CAISFSGSYEQYF.